This T cell receptor (beta chain) was captured in a study of PD-1 blockade in classical Hodgkin lymphoma. General study results and limits: Newly diagnosed patients had diversity similar to the baseline diversity of complete responders. With CD4+ cells, TCR diversity rose significantly by C4D1, but not with CD8+ cells.

Described time point: cycle 4 day 1 (C4D1), after 6 weeks of nivolumab. In every patient, relapse followed autologous stem cell transplantation, while exposure to brentuximab vedotin differed. About this clone itself: No antigen is known for it.

Germline V gene sequence: CDR1 KGHSH, CDR2 LQKENI. This CDR3 region has 15 residues. V lost 6 bases and J 0 bases, leaving 14 bases between the germline ends. The data were produced by immunoSEQ multiplex PCR, yet TCRdb's version contains in-frame clones alone and is incomplete. The sample carries 75,000 to 100,000 clones, just over 90% recorded once. This receptor was identified in a human donor with classical Hodgkin lymphoma. This rearrangement joins TRBV18 to TRBJ1-1, with D tentatively TRBD1 (5 bases). Specimen: peripheral blood mononuclear cells (PBMCs), collected before the fourth cycle of nivolumab. CDR3 loop: CASSRDGVMNTEAFF. CDR3 nucleotide sequence: TGTGCCAGCTCCCGGGACGGTGTCATGAACACTGAAGCTTTCTTT.